The 11 T cell receptor beta chains given below trace back to one sample, sequenced in a study of blood T cell repertoires in COVID-19. Clones were read by immunoSEQ multiplex PCR, and TCRdb kept only the in-frame ones, dropping some. The sample shows about 250,000 clones, approximately 91% of them seen only once. Input material: peripheral blood. The receptors were gathered from a woman in her 40s who had recovered from COVID-19.

The chain carries TRBV5-6 and TRBJ2-3, with a tentative D call TRBD2 (5 bases). The V end was cut by 1 base, the J end by 5 bases, with 8 bases between. Per germline, CDR1 SGHDT and CDR2 YYEEEE. There are 13 residues in the CDR3. In DNA form, the CDR3 reads TGTGCCAGCAGCTTGCCCGGGGAAGATACGCAGTATTTT. This codes for CASSLPGEDTQYF.

The chain carries TRBV3-1 (or the pseudogene TRBV3-2) and TRBJ2-7, with 7 positions matching TRBD1. Germline V gene lookup returns CDR1 LGHDT and CDR2 YNNKEL (reference sequence). The CDR3 is 17 residues long. The trim removed 0 bases at V and 1 base at J, leaving 9 bases unmatched. The DNA for the CDR3 is TGTGCCAGCAGCCAAGAATCACAGGGGTGGGCTTCCTACGAGCAGTACTTC. This sequence encodes CASSQESQGWASYEQYF.

V is TRBV29-1 and J is TRBJ2-3, with TRBD1 matching over 10 bases. Trimming took 3 bases from V and 1 from J; bases not matched to a gene: 10. The CDR3 totals 17 residues. Germline V gene data show CDR1 as SQVTM and CDR2 as ANQGSEA. CDR3 residues: CSVESPWDRGGTDTQYF. CDR3 nucleotide sequence: TGCAGCGTTGAGTCTCCCTGGGACAGGGGAGGCACAGATACGCAGTATTTT.

V gene TRBV10-3 combines with J gene TRBJ2-2; possibly TRBD2 for D (6 bases). Trimming took 11 bases from V and 0 from J, leaving 10 bases between them. This CDR3 spans 13 amino acids. Germline V gene data show CDR1 as ENHRY and CDR2 as SYGVKD. The CDR3, as DNA: TGTGCCTCGGGACTGTCGAACACCGGGGAGCTGTTTTTT. Translating it yields CASGLSNTGELFF.

CDR3 in amino acids: CASSYTGIGPNTEAFF. CDR3 bases: TGTGCCAGCAGTTACACAGGGATTGGACCGAACACTGAAGCTTTCTTT. The chain is built from TRBV6-5 and TRBJ1-1; perhaps TRBD1 as D (6 bases). This CDR3 spans 16 amino acids. Germline CDR1 and CDR2: MNHEY and SVGAGI. V was trimmed by 2 bases and J by 1 base, leaving 14 bases between them.

V usage is TRBV2 and J usage is TRBJ2-1, with TRBD2 identical over 14 bases. Germline CDR1 and CDR2: SNHLY and FYNNEI. V shed 6 bases and J 6 bases; nucleotides not matched to a gene: 7. The CDR3 loop spans 16 amino acids. The CDR3 loop is CASSATGTSGSNEQFF. CDR3 in DNA: TGTGCCAGCAGCGCGACCGGGACTAGCGGGAGCAATGAGCAGTTCTTC.

The chain links TRBV12-5 to TRBJ2-1; possibly TRBD1 for D (6 bases). Trimming took 1 base from V and 0 from J, leaving 13 bases between them. The CDR3 runs to 17 residues. Germline V lookup: CDR1 LGHNT, CDR2 FRNRAP. The CDR3 sequence: CASGLAHRDTSYNEQFF. For the CDR3, the DNA is TGTGCTAGTGGTTTGGCGCACCGGGACACCTCCTACAATGAGCAGTTCTTC.

This rearrangement joins TRBV23-1 to TRBJ2-3; unclear D gene. TRBV23-1 is an ORF; its function is uncertain. The CDR3 is 13 amino acids. Trimming removed 11 bases from V and 0 bases from J, with 12 bases in between. The CDR3 loop is CAVILASTDTQYF. The CDR3, as DNA: TGCGCCGTCATCCTGGCTAGCACAGATACGCAGTATTTT.

This chain uses TRBV14 with TRBJ1-1; D is perhaps TRBD1 (5 bases). Germline values: CDR1 SGHDN, CDR2 FVKESK. Trimming shortened V by 0 bases and J by 2 bases, and 13 bases separated the two germline ends. The CDR3 covers 16 residues. The CDR3 sequence: CASSQEMGGPNTEAFF. In nucleotides, the CDR3 is TGTGCCAGCAGCCAAGAAATGGGGGGACCAAACACTGAAGCTTTCTTT.

The chain recombines TRBV4-2 with TRBJ2-1; D may be TRBD2 (5 bases). V was shortened by 0 bases and J by 0 bases, with 9 bases between the two germline ends. Per the germline V gene, CDR1 is LGHNA and CDR2 is YNFKEQ. The CDR3 loop spans 16 amino acids. CDR3 nucleotides: TGTGCCAGCAGCCAAGATCTGGCGGGCTCCTACAATGAGCAGTTCTTC. Amino acid sequence: CASSQDLAGSYNEQFF.

CDR3 protein: CASSPLSVETQYF. Here the CDR3 DNA reads TGTGCCAGCAGCCCACTTAGCGTAGAGACCCAGTACTTC. The V call is TRBV14, the J call TRBJ2-5; TRBD2 is a possible D gene (5 bases). V was shortened by 4 bases and J by 4 bases, with 10 bases between the two germline ends. In germline, CDR1 is SGHDN, CDR2 FVKESK. The CDR3 sequence is 13 residues long.